Each of the 8 T cell receptor beta chains below was sequenced from the same sample in a study of cytomegalovirus exposure and HLA in healthy donors. The PCR employed 60 Vbeta primers together with 13 Jbeta primers. Profiled with immunoSEQ multiplex PCR; TCRdb holds only in-frame clones, not every one. The sample shows around 150,000 clones, roughly 79% of them seen only once. Sequencing was carried out using PBMCs. These receptors all come from a woman aged 45 to 65 in good health and CMV-seropositive.

V is TRBV5-4 and J is TRBJ1-4; D perhaps matches TRBD1 (5 bases). The germline gives CDR1 SGHNT, CDR2 YYREEE (reference sequence). The length of the CDR3 is 16 residues. V was trimmed by 3 bases and J by 7 bases, leaving 19 bases between them. The CDR3, as DNA: TGTGCCAGCAGCTCCTCCCGGGAGGGGCTTGGTGAAAAACTGTTTTTT. Its protein is CASSSSREGLGEKLFF.

This clone has a single count. The genes are TRBV9 and TRBJ2-7, with a possible D match to TRBD2 (6 bases). Trimming stripped 0 bases from V and 0 bases from J, with 10 bases between. The CDR3 extends over 15 amino acids. Germline V lookup: CDR1 SGDLS, CDR2 YYNGEE. The CDR3 DNA follows: TGTGCCAGCAGCGTAGATCGGGGGACCTCCTACGAGCAGTACTTC. It encodes CASSVDRGTSYEQYF.

This chain connects TRBV27 to TRBJ1-2, with D uncertain. Trimming pared 2 bases from V and 5 bases from J, leaving 12 bases between. The CDR3 runs to 14 residues. Germline V gives CDR1 MNHEY, CDR2 SMNVEV (reference sequence). As DNA, the CDR3 is TGTGCCAGCAGTTTAGGGAGGGCCGATTATGGCTACACCTTC. It codes for CASSLGRADYGYTF.

This clone has just a few counts. The same CDR3 arises from other DNA sequences in this sample as well. The chain uses TRBV20-1 and TRBJ1-1; a possible D gene is TRBD1 (6 bases). Per germline, CDR1 DFQATT and CDR2 SNEGSKA (reference sequence). This CDR3 is built from 11 residues. Trimming took off 6 bases at V and 2 bases at J, with 7 bases between the two ends. The CDR3 sequence is CSATGNTEAFF. CDR3 in DNA: TGCAGTGCGACAGGTAACACTGAAGCTTTCTTT.

V is TRBV28 and J is TRBJ2-7; D perhaps matches TRBD1 (5 bases). V shed 5 bases and J shed 0 bases, with 8 bases lying between them. The CDR3 runs 13 residues. The germline V gene has CDR1 MDHEN and CDR2 SYDVKM. CDR3 loop: CASSIGHSYEQYF. CDR3 nucleotide sequence: TGTGCCAGCAGTATAGGACACTCCTACGAGCAGTACTTC.

The chain carries TRBV6-1 and TRBJ2-7; 15 bases fit TRBD2. This CDR3 contains 15 residues. Losses at the gene ends were 2 bases for V and 6 bases for J; bases not matched to a gene: 2. Germline V gives CDR1 MNHNS, CDR2 SASEGT. CDR3: CASSEPGLAGGEQYF. The CDR3 nucleotides read TGTGCCAGCAGTGAACCGGGACTAGCGGGAGGCGAGCAGTACTTC.

This clone was counted a few times. Other DNA sequences in this specimen translate into the identical CDR3. The chain combines TRBV7-8 with TRBJ1-1; 9 bases line up with TRBD1. Germline V gives CDR1 SGHVS, CDR2 FQNEAQ. With V trimmed by 5 bases and J by 5 bases, 9 bases remained unmatched. The length of the CDR3 is 15 residues. This chain's CDR3 is CASSGYRGRGTEAFF. The CDR3 region has the DNA TGTGCCAGCAGCGGATACAGGGGGCGAGGGACTGAAGCTTTCTTT.

This chain uses TRBV25-1 with TRBJ2-2; 7 bases match TRBD2. Germline trimming cut 5 bases from V and 6 bases from J; bases unmatched to any gene: 6. The CDR3 loop spans 14 amino acids. Germline V gene data show CDR1 as MGHDK and CDR2 as SYGVNS. The CDR3 nucleotides are TGTGCCAGCAGTCTCCCCGGGGGGTCCGGGGAGCTGTTTTTT. Amino acids: CASSLPGGSGELFF.